This entry is about one T cell receptor (beta chain). The source of the sample is a study of OX40 agonist ivuxolimab in advanced cancers. In the study overall: Of mixed ages from about 20 to 80 and averaging approximately 60 years, the group was around 78% male.

The CDR3 spans 16 residues. The V and J ends lost 4 bases and 4 bases, in that order; junction bases with no gene match: 7. Looked up from germline, CDR1 is MGHRA and CDR2 is YSYEKL. Data came from immunoSEQ multiplex PCR; TCRdb stores just in-frame clones and leaves some out. The sample lists 34,000 or so clones, about 93% seen once, with about 4.5% in the top ten. The sequences come from CD4+ or CD8+ T cells sorted from blood, collected in a trial of the OX40 agonist ivuxolimab. This chain connects TRBV4-1 to TRBJ2-1, with 10 bases that match TRBD2. This clonotype was obtained from an adult with an advanced solid tumor such as melanoma, head and neck, liver or kidney cancer. In nucleotides, the CDR3 is TGCGCCAGCAGCCTGGAAAGCGGGAGGGATTACAATGAGCAGTTCTTC. It yields the protein CASSLESGRDYNEQFF.